The clone carrying this T cell receptor beta chain was recorded only once. This sample was included in a study of blood T cell repertoires in COVID-19. Looking at the study overall: PBMCs, B-cell-depleted T cells, or T cells were the source of the cDNA or gDNA that made up the material.

In the study's own analysis: How many nucleated cells were present was estimated from reference gene primer amplification. Repertoires were generated with immunoSEQ multiplex PCR, while TCRdb's copy carries only in-frame clones and drops some. V and J calls and clone size are those listed in that table; D and trimming were worked out from the DNA. The sample has approximately 310,000 clones; around 87% are singletons. V was clipped by 6 bases and J by 0 bases; unmatched bases: 17. This CDR3 is built from 18 residues. Germline loops: CDR1 MNHEY, CDR2 SVGEGT. The chain has TRBV6-2 or TRBV6-3 and TRBJ2-7, with 7 nucleotides matching TRBD2. Source material: peripheral blood. This receptor was obtained from a woman in her fifties or sixties who had recovered from COVID-19. The CDR3 sequence: CASSPAGDFSISSYEQYF. DNA for the CDR3: TGTGCCAGCAGCCCTGCGGGAGACTTCTCAATTAGCTCCTACGAGCAGTACTTC.